Listed below are T cell receptor beta chains from one sample, sequenced in a study of blood T cell repertoires in COVID-19. The assay was immunoSEQ multiplex PCR, and TCRdb's table has in-frame clones only and misses some. The profile shows about 200,000 clones, roughly 87% of them singletons. The material sequenced was peripheral blood. Receptors originate from a man in his sixties with active or convalescent COVID-19. Both conserved end residues are part of each CDR3. The D gene is left open where the match is weak. Clone size is not always given. Where it is, it says once, few, many or a class for expanded clones.

j_call: TRBJ1-6
v_call: TRBV5-5
clone_size: -
d_call: TRBD1
cdr3_nt: TGTGCCAGCAGCAGCCTTCAGGGGACAGGGGGTTCACCCCTCCACTTT
cdr3_aa: CASSSLQGTGGSPLHF

j_call: TRBJ1-2
v_call: TRBV6-6
clone_size: -
d_call: TRBD1
cdr3_nt: TGTGCCAGCAGTTCTATCGGGACAGCTTATGGCTACACCTTC
cdr3_aa: CASSSIGTAYGYTF

j_call: TRBJ2-1
v_call: TRBV11-2
clone_size: -
d_call: TRBD1
cdr3_nt: TGTGCCAGCAGCCCGGACAGGGACAATGAGCAGTTCTTC
cdr3_aa: CASSPDRDNEQFF

j_call: TRBJ2-1
v_call: TRBV25-1
clone_size: -
d_call: -
cdr3_nt: TGTGCCAGCAGTGAATTCGGGGGGCTCTCCTACAATGAGCAGTTCTTC
cdr3_aa: CASSEFGGLSYNEQFF

j_call: TRBJ2-1
v_call: TRBV11-3
clone_size: -
d_call: -
cdr3_nt: TGTGCCAGCAGCGGCCGGGACACCCCTTACAATGAGCAGTTCTTC
cdr3_aa: CASSGRDTPYNEQFF

j_call: TRBJ2-5
v_call: TRBV5-1
clone_size: -
d_call: TRBD1
cdr3_nt: TGCGCCAGCAGCACACGACAGGGTTCGACAGGGCAAGAGACCCAGTACTTC
cdr3_aa: CASSTRQGSTGQETQYF

j_call: TRBJ2-3
v_call: TRBV19
clone_size: -
d_call: -
cdr3_nt: TGTGCCAGTAGTACCCCCGGTCCAGGGGGGGATACGCAGTATTTT
cdr3_aa: CASSTPGPGGDTQYF

j_call: TRBJ2-7
v_call: TRBV9
clone_size: -
d_call: -
cdr3_nt: TGTGCCAGCAGCGTAGAAGGGCAGGGCAAGGGTACCTACGAGCAGTACTTC
cdr3_aa: CASSVEGQGKGTYEQYF

j_call: TRBJ2-3
v_call: TRBV6-5
clone_size: -
d_call: -
cdr3_nt: TGTGCCAGCAGTCCAATGGGGGCCACAGATACGCAGTATTTT
cdr3_aa: CASSPMGATDTQYF

j_call: TRBJ2-1
v_call: TRBV4-2
clone_size: -
d_call: TRBD2
cdr3_nt: TGTGCCAGCAGCCAAGATGTAGCGGGGGGGCTTTTGAACTCCTACAATGAGCAGTTCTTC
cdr3_aa: CASSQDVAGGLLNSYNEQFF

j_call: TRBJ2-5
v_call: TRBV5-6
clone_size: once
d_call: -
cdr3_nt: TGTGCCAGCAGTCCAGACAGGCGAGGGACCCAGTACTTC
cdr3_aa: CASSPDRRGTQYF

j_call: TRBJ1-2
v_call: TRBV3-1/TRBV3-2
clone_size: -
d_call: TRBD1
cdr3_nt: TGTGCCAGCAGCCAGGTCAGGGGGCTTGCCGGGTATGGCTACACCTTC
cdr3_aa: CASSQVRGLAGYGYTF

j_call: TRBJ2-2
v_call: TRBV19
clone_size: -
d_call: TRBD2
cdr3_nt: TGTGCCAGTAGTTCCCTAGCGGCTTTCACCGGGGAGCTGTTTTTT
cdr3_aa: CASSSLAAFTGELFF

j_call: TRBJ2-1
v_call: TRBV7-9
clone_size: -
d_call: -
cdr3_nt: TGTGCCAGCAGCTTAGGCGGGGGCGGCAATGAGCAGTTCTTC
cdr3_aa: CASSLGGGGNEQFF

j_call: TRBJ2-1
v_call: TRBV2
clone_size: -
d_call: -
cdr3_nt: TGTGCCAGCAGGAACAGGGTGGGCTCCTACAATGAGCAGTTCTTC
cdr3_aa: CASRNRVGSYNEQFF

j_call: TRBJ1-3
v_call: TRBV6-5
clone_size: few
d_call: TRBD1
cdr3_nt: TGTGCCAGCAGTTTCTCGACAGGGATTGGAAACACCATATATTTT
cdr3_aa: CASSFSTGIGNTIYF

j_call: TRBJ2-2
v_call: TRBV5-1
clone_size: -
d_call: -
cdr3_nt: TGCGCCAGCAGCGCGGACTTCGCAACCGGGGAGCTGTTTTTT
cdr3_aa: CASSADFATGELFF